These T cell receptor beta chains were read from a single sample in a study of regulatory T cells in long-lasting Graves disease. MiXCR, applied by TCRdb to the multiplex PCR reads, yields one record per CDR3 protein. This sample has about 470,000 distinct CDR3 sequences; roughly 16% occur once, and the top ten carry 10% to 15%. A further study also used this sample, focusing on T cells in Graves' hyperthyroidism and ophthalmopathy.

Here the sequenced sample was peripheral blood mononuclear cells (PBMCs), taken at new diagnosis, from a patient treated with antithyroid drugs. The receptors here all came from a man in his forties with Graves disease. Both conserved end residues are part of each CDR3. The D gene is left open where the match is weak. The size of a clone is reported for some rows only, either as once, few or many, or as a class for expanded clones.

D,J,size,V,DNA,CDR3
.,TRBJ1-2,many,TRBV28,TGTGCCAGCAGTTTAAGGGGGATGGACTATGGCTACACCTTC,CASSLRGMDYGYTF
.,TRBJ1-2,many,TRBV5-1,TGCGCCAGCAGCGTGGAGGGTGATACCTATGGCTACACCTTC,CASSVEGDTYGYTF
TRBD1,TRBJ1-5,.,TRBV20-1,TGCAGTGCTAGGGTACAGGGGACCTCTAATCAGCCCCAGCATTTT,CSARVQGTSNQPQHF
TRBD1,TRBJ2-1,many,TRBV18,TGTGCCAGCTCATCATTACAGGGGGAACGCCACAATGAGCAGTTCTTC,CASSSLQGERHNEQFF
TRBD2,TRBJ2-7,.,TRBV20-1,TGCAGTGCTAGAGATGGGACGGGAGGGTCCTACGAGCAGTACTTC,CSARDGTGGSYEQYF
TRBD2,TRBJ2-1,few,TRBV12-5,TGTGCTAGTGGTCTGGGGGGGGGGTGGAATGAGCAGTTCTTC,CASGLGGGWNEQFF
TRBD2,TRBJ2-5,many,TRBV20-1,TGCAGTGCTTTAGCGGGTCAAGAGACCCAGTACTTC,CSALAGQETQYF
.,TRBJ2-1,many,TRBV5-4,TGTGCCAGCAGCCGCGGGACGGGGGCAGGAAATGAGCAGTTCTTC,CASSRGTGAGNEQFF
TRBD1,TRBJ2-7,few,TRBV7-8,TGTGCCAGCAGCCCAAGCGGGACAGGGGGCTACGAGCAGTACTTC,CASSPSGTGGYEQYF
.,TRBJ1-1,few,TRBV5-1,TGCGCCAGCAGCCCGGAGCGGCTGTCCGTCACTGAAGCTTTCTTT,CASSPERLSVTEAFF
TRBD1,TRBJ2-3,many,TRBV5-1,TGCGCCAGCAGCTCTGGACAGGGATGGGGCACAGATACGCAGTATTTT,CASSSGQGWGTDTQYF
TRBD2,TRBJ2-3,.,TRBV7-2,TGTGCCAGCAGCTCCCCTCCCGGGAGGCCCTTATTCCTCACAGATACGCAGTATTTT,CASSSPPGRPLFLTDTQYF
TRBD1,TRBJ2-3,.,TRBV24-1,TGTGCCACCAGCCGGACAGGGACAAGAGGTACGCAGTATTTT,CATSRTGTRGTQYF
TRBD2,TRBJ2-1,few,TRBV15,TGTGCCACCAGCATAGGAGGGAGGGCTTTCCCTGAGCAGTTCTTC,CATSIGGRAFPEQFF
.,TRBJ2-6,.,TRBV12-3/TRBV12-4,TGTGCCAGCAGTTTCAATCAGGTTACTGGGGCCAACGTCCTGACTTTC,CASSFNQVTGANVLTF
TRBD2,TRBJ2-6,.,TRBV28,TGTGCCAGCAGCCCCCCCGGACTAGCGGGAGGGACCTCTGGGGCCAACGTCCTGACTTTC,CASSPPGLAGGTSGANVLTF
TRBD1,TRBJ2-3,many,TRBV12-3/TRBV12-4,TGTGCCAGCAGTTTAGGGGACAGGGGAGATACGCAGTATTTT,CASSLGDRGDTQYF
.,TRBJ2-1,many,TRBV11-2,TGTGCCAGCGCGGCGTTTTTATCTAATGAGCAGTTCTTC,CASAAFLSNEQFF